What follows are 7 T cell receptor beta chains derived from one specimen sequenced in a study of T cells after yellow fever vaccination. A single record per CDR3 protein comes from TCRdb applying MiXCR to the 5' RACE reads. The repertoire holds about 130,000 distinct CDR3 sequences, with around 9.8% as singletons. The sequences come from CD8+ T cells sorted from PBMCs, collected on the day of the yellow fever booster vaccination. The receptors originated from a man aged 18 to 35 who received the YFV17D yellow fever vaccine.

With respect to this clonotype: One end of the junction varies from germline; a read error may be responsible. CDR3 coding DNA: TGTGCCAGCAGTTTAGGTCACACCGAAGCTTTCTTT. It is translated as CASSLGHTEAFF. This chain links TRBV28 with TRBJ1-1; no firm D call. This CDR3 contains 12 residues. CDR1 MDHEN and CDR2 SYDVKM come from the germline V gene.

In this sample, this clonotype turned up many times. The chain employs TRBV7-6 and TRBJ2-7; D possibly corresponds to TRBD1 (6 bases). The germline gives CDR1 SGHVS, CDR2 FNYEAQ. This CDR3 spans 13 amino acids. Trimming took off 2 bases at V and 7 bases at J, with 12 bases between the two ends. DNA of the CDR3: TGTGCCAGCAGCTTATCTCCAGGGGTAGAGCAGTACTTC. Its protein product is CASSLSPGVEQYF. Full variable domain (outside the CDR3, taken from reference TRBV7-6 and TRBJ2-7): GAGVSQSPRYKVTKRGQDVALRCDPISGHVSLYWYRQALGQGPEFLTYFNYEAQQDKSGLPNDRFSAERPEGSISTLTIQRTEQRDSAMYRCASSLSPGVEQYFGPGTRLTVT.

The V and J genes are TRBV20-1 and TRBJ2-1; 11 bases agree with TRBD2. CDR3 length: 15 amino acids. Germline CDR1 reads DFQATT; CDR2 reads SNEGSKA (reference sequence). V lost 0 bases and J lost 8; bases outside the gene matches: 6. This chain's CDR3 is CSARDPSGGRDEQFF. The DNA of the CDR3 is TGCAGTGCTAGAGATCCTAGCGGGGGGCGCGATGAGCAGTTCTTC.

This clonotype was seen only a few times. CDR3 residues: CASSHPGTGEETQYF. CDR3 bases: TGCGCCAGCAGCCATCCCGGGACAGGGGAAGAGACCCAGTACTTC. The genes are TRBV4-1 and TRBJ2-5; TRBD1 matches at 10 bases. There are 15 residues in the CDR3. V dropped 3 bases and J dropped 3; count of bases not matched to a gene: 4. The germline gives CDR1 MGHRA, CDR2 YSYEKL.

This clonotype came up a few times. The CDR3 loop is CASSQSTGFNYGYTF. The CDR3 nucleotides are TGCGCCAGCAGCCAGTCCACAGGGTTTAATTATGGCTACACCTTC. The chain couples TRBV4-1 to TRBJ1-2; a possible D gene is TRBD1 (6 bases). This CDR3 spans 15 amino acids. From germline, CDR1 is MGHRA and CDR2 YSYEKL. With 3 bases removed from V and 5 bases from J, the gap between germline ends came to 16 bases.

This clonotype came up a few times. This chain uses TRBV25-1 with TRBJ2-7, with D unresolved. This CDR3 has 12 residues. Germline V gives CDR1 MGHDK, CDR2 SYGVNS. V lost 4 bases to trimming and J lost 3 bases, with 7 bases between them. The CDR3 coding sequence is TGTGCCAGCAGTGTAACAAACTACGAGCAGTACTTC. Amino acid sequence: CASSVTNYEQYF.

V is TRBV5-6 and J is TRBJ1-5; D might be TRBD1 (5 bases). The CDR3 has 15 residues. From germline, CDR1 is SGHDT and CDR2 YYEEEE. V lost 4 bases and J lost 5, with 16 bases in between. DNA for the CDR3: TGTGCCAGCAGCGTGGTAGGAGGGGCACATCAGCCCCAGCATTTT. Residues: CASSVVGGAHQPQHF.